This entry lists 24 T cell receptor beta chains sequenced from one sample in a study of metastatic and nonmetastatic thyroid tumors. There were no patients who had received any treatment before thyroid surgery. With MiXCR, TCRdb called clones anew from the PCR reads. The profile shows roughly 48,000 clones, approximately 24% of them singletons. Sequencing was carried out using blood. The origin of the receptors is a male donor with papillary thyroid cancer or a benign thyroid nodule (not recorded which). Some clones in this sample may be carry-over from other donors' samples.

V is TRBV11-2 and J is TRBJ1-1; D unclear. This CDR3 is 14 amino acids long. CDR1 and CDR2 (germline): SGHAT, FQNNGV. V shed 0 bases and J shed 1 base, with 6 bases lying between them. The CDR3 DNA is TGTGCCAGCAGCTTAGAGGGTCGGAACACTGAAGCTTTCTTT. It specifies CASSLEGRNTEAFF.

The chain has TRBV15 and TRBJ2-3, with 11 positions matching TRBD2. The J segment lost 3 bases and the V segment lost 1 base, leaving 15 bases of the junction unmatched. In germline, CDR1 is LNHNV, CDR2 YYDKDF (reference sequence). The CDR3 is made up of 20 amino acids. In nucleotides, the CDR3 is TGTGCCACCAGCAGAGCTCCCCTGCGACTAGCGGGGAGCAAGACAGATACGCAGTATTTT. Encoded protein: CATSRAPLRLAGSKTDTQYF.

This clone was picked up many times. One end of the junction varies from germline; a read error may be responsible. The chain is built from TRBV4-1 and TRBJ2-7; no clear D. The CDR3 covers 13 residues. Per the germline V gene, CDR1 is MGHRA and CDR2 is YSYEKL. CDR3: CTSSQGREFEQYF. The CDR3 DNA is TGCACCAGCAGCCAAGGTAGAGAGTTCGAGCAGTACTTC.

The rearrangement joins TRBV2 to TRBJ1-4, with 7 bases matching TRBD1. With V trimmed by 6 bases and J by 8 bases, 15 bases remained unmatched. The CDR3 has 16 amino acids. Per germline, CDR1 SNHLY and CDR2 FYNNEI. CDR3 region: CASSSARQGGEEKLFF. The CDR3 nucleotides read TGTGCCAGCAGCTCCGCCCGACAGGGAGGAGAAGAAAAACTGTTTTTT. Together with reference TRBV2 and TRBJ1-4, the CDR3 gives the full variable domain: EPEVTQTPSHQVTQMGQEVILRCVPISNHLYFYWYRQILGQKVEFLVSFYNNEISEKSEIFDDQFSVERPDGSNFTLKIRSTKLEDSAMYFCASSSARQGGEEKLFFGSGTQLSVL.

Only a few counts were recorded for this clone. This chain connects TRBV3-1 to TRBJ2-6; TRBD2 agrees at 7 bases. The CDR3 consists of 20 residues. Germline CDR1 and CDR2: LGHDT and YNNKEL (reference sequence). V lost 4 bases to trimming and J lost 0 bases; unmatched junction nucleotides: 15. CDR3 nucleotide sequence: TGTGCCAGCAGCCCCCGGGGAGGGAGGCCTCAACTCTCTGGGGCCAACGTCCTGACTTTC. It translates to CASSPRGGRPQLSGANVLTF.

The table lists this clone with many counts. The gene calls are TRBV2 and TRBJ2-1; no definite D call. Trimming removed 6 bases at V and 8 bases at J, with 8 bases between. Germline loops: CDR1 SNHLY, CDR2 FYNNEI. This CDR3 spans 11 amino acids. CDR3 amino acids: CASRIQHEQFF. The CDR3 DNA reads TGTGCCAGCAGAATTCAGCATGAGCAGTTCTTC.

Ten or more counts support this clone. The chain couples TRBV9 to TRBJ2-1; the match to TRBD2 covers 9 bases. Trimming cost V 0 bases and J 3 bases; bases outside gene matches: 1. CDR1 is SGDLS and CDR2 is YYNGEE in the germline V gene. CDR3 length equals 15 residues. CDR3 DNA sequence: TGTGCCAGCAGCGTAGGAGCGGGGGGCTACAATGAGCAGTTCTTC. Translation gives CASSVGAGGYNEQFF.

The genes are TRBV18 and TRBJ1-5, with 9 bases fitting TRBD1. This CDR3 spans 15 amino acids. Germline lookup yields CDR1 KGHSH and CDR2 LQKENI. The junction had 4 bases not matched to a gene; V was cut back by 3 bases and J by 4 bases. The CDR3 nucleotides are TGTGCCAGCTCACCCGACAGGGGGAGTAATCAGCCCCAGCATTTT. Amino acids: CASSPDRGSNQPQHF.

This clone was detected many times. The chain combines TRBV7-9 with TRBJ1-6; D is ambiguous. Germline CDR1 SEHNR, CDR2 FQNEAQ (reference sequence). CDR3 length equals 12 residues. Trimming stripped 1 base from V and 10 bases from J, with 5 bases between. The CDR3 region has the DNA TGTGCCAGCAGCTTAGGTGGATCACCCCTCCACTTT. As protein: CASSLGGSPLHF.

The sample holds a few counts of this clone. It may be a read error: a sequence one base away is much more abundant. The J gene is TRBJ2-5, the V gene TRBV9; TRBD2 is a possible D gene (6 bases). Germline V gene sequence: CDR1 SGDLS, CDR2 YYNGEE. This CDR3 region has 14 residues. CDR3 DNA sequence: TGTGTCAGCAGCCAAACCGGGGGCCAAGAGACCCAGTACTTC. It translates to CVSSQTGGQETQYF. Filled out from reference TRBV9 and TRBJ2-5, the complete variable domain reads DSGVTQTPKHLITATGQRVTLRCSPRSGDLSVYWYQQSLDQGLQFLIQYYNGEERAKGNILERFSAQQFPDLHSELNLSSLELGDSALYFCVSSQTGGQETQYFGPGTRLLVL.

The CDR3 is CASSLQGVGEAFF. The DNA for the CDR3 is TGTGCCAGCAGCTTACAAGGGGTAGGTGAAGCTTTCTTT. V usage is TRBV7-3 and J usage is TRBJ1-1; D possibly corresponds to TRBD1 (5 bases). The germline V and J ends were trimmed by 2 bases and 7 bases, with 11 bases remaining between them. The CDR3 loop spans 13 amino acids. Germline assignment: CDR1 SGHTA and CDR2 FQGTGA.

This clone has just one count. This rearrangement joins TRBV19 to TRBJ1-1; D is uncertain. Per the germline V gene, CDR1 is LNHDA and CDR2 is SQIVND (reference sequence). Deletions cut 9 bases from V and 0 bases from J, with 5 bases between. The CDR3 length is 11 residues. The CDR3 DNA reads as TGTGCCAGCCTCTTGAACACTGAAGCTTTCTTT. It codes for CASLLNTEAFF.

In its sample, this clone was seen many times. The chain carries TRBV11-2 and TRBJ1-2; weak D call: TRBD1 (5 bases). The CDR3 runs 16 residues. Germline V CDR1 and CDR2: SGHAT, FQNNGV. The V end was cut by 5 bases, the J end by 4 bases, with 20 bases between. The CDR3 region is CASSPRGGDWSYGYTF. CDR3 nucleotides: TGTGCCAGCAGCCCACGAGGAGGGGATTGGAGCTATGGCTACACCTTC.

The J gene is TRBJ2-3, the V gene TRBV6-1; no clear D gene. Germline V gene data show CDR1 as MNHNS and CDR2 as SASEGT. The V gene lost 5 bases and the J gene lost 1 base, with 19 bases spanning the gap. CDR3 length equals 17 residues. Written as DNA, the CDR3 is TGTGCCAGCAGTACAGCCATACAGTGGGCAGGCACAGATACGCAGTATTTT. Residues: CASSTAIQWAGTDTQYF.

Many counts were recorded for this clone. The chain employs TRBV2 and TRBJ2-5; possibly TRBD1 for D (5 bases). The germline CDR1 and CDR2 sequences are SNHLY and FYNNEI. This CDR3 comprises 14 residues. Trimming cost V 2 bases and J 1 base, with 8 bases left between them. CDR3 DNA: TGTGCCAGCAGTGAATTTGACAGCCAAGAGACCCAGTACTTC. This translates into CASSEFDSQETQYF.

This clone was detected ten times or more. V is TRBV5-1 and J is TRBJ1-1, with D uncertain. This CDR3 has 14 amino acids. Trimming pared 1 base from V and 1 base from J, leaving 8 bases between. CDR1 is SGHRS and CDR2 is YFSETQ in the germline V gene. The DNA of the CDR3 is TGCGCCAGCAGCTTGTGGAGGGAGAACACTGAAGCTTTCTTT. Translated: CASSLWRENTEAFF.

In its sample, this clone was seen many times. The rearrangement links TRBV27 to TRBJ2-5; D perhaps matches TRBD1 (5 bases). Trimming cost V 0 bases and J 4 bases, with 15 bases left between them. The CDR3 totals 16 residues. The germline V gene encodes CDR1 MNHEY and CDR2 SMNVEV (reference sequence). CDR3 residues: CASSLSWGSDRETQYF. Here the CDR3 DNA reads TGTGCCAGCAGTTTATCTTGGGGCTCCGACAGAGAGACCCAGTACTTC.

This clone appeared many times. The J gene is TRBJ2-3, the V gene TRBV5-1; D is uncertain. This CDR3 is 15 amino acids long. Germline V gene sequence: CDR1 SGHRS, CDR2 YFSETQ. With 4 bases removed from V and 4 bases from J, the gap between germline ends came to 16 bases. The CDR3 bases are TGCGCCAGCAGCCCGGTTAATACGGCATCAGATACGCAGTATTTT. This encodes CASSPVNTASDTQYF.

This clone was recorded a few times. The chain uses TRBV12-3 or TRBV12-4 and TRBJ1-2; D possibly corresponds to TRBD1 (6 bases). The CDR3 consists of 14 residues. V shed 4 bases and J shed 8 bases, with 17 bases lying between them. CDR3: CASSSGHQARGYTF. The DNA for the CDR3 is TGTGCCAGCAGTTCGGGACATCAAGCTCGAGGCTACACCTTC.

The table lists this clone with a few counts. A much more abundant neighbour one base away suggests this may be a read error. Different DNA sequences within this sample yield the same CDR3. The chain uses TRBV6-1 and TRBJ2-2; TRBD2 might be the D (5 bases). Germline CDR1 and CDR2: MNHNS and SASEGT. V lost 4 bases and J lost 7, with 19 bases in between. CDR3 length equals 16 residues. The CDR3 sequence: CASSAQLAGSSGELFF. For the CDR3, the DNA is TGTGCCAGCAGTGCTCAGCTAGCTGGCAGTAGCGGGGAGCTGTTTTTT.

In regard to this clone: The final CDR3 position lacks the conserved phenylalanine or tryptophan, pointing to a likely read error. V is TRBV4-1 and J is TRBJ1-2; 7 positions match TRBD1. CDR3 size: 15 residues. Germline V lookup: CDR1 MGHRA, CDR2 YSYEKL. The junction had 12 bases not matched to a gene; V was cut back by 7 bases and J by 4 bases. The CDR3 DNA sequence: TGCGCCAGCAATCAAGGGACAGCCGCATCCTATGGCTACACCTCC. Translating gives CASNQGTAASYGYTS.

The chain recombines TRBV20-1 with TRBJ2-5; 8 positions agree with TRBD1. With 4 bases clipped from V and 4 bases from J, the junction kept 8 bases outside the gene matches. This CDR3 has 14 residues. In germline, CDR1 is DFQATT, CDR2 SNEGSKA (reference sequence). The CDR3 bases are TGCAGTGCTACCCAGGACAGGGCAGGAGAGACCCAGTACTTC. Residues: CSATQDRAGETQYF.

The sample holds many counts of this clone. The rearrangement uses TRBV6-1 and TRBJ2-6; no clear D. Looked up from germline, CDR1 is MNHNS and CDR2 is SASEGT. This CDR3 is built from 15 residues. V shed 1 base and J shed 0 bases, with 4 bases lying between them. CDR3 sequence (DNA): TGTGCCAGCAGTGAAGGGGGCTCTGGGGCCAACGTCCTGACTTTC. Amino acids: CASSEGGSGANVLTF.

This clone was detected ten times or more. The V and J genes are TRBV12-5 and TRBJ1-1, with D possibly being TRBD1 (5 bases). The germline CDR1 and CDR2 sequences are LGHNT and FRNRAP. The CDR3 runs to 15 residues. The V end was cut by 5 bases, the J end by 9 bases, with 22 bases between. CDR3 nucleotide sequence: TGTGCTAGTGGTCTACCCGATGGGTCCGCAGGGAAAGCTTTCTTT. It specifies CASGLPDGSAGKAFF. Full variable domain (rest looked up from reference TRBV12-5 and TRBJ1-1): DARVTQTPRHKVTEMGQEVTMRCQPILGHNTVFWYRQTMMQGLELLAYFRNRAPLDDSGMPKDRFSAEMPDATLATLKIQPSEPRDSAVYFCASGLPDGSAGKAFFGQGTRLTVV.